This TCR beta chain was documented in a study of blood T cell repertoires in COVID-19. Across the whole study: Both acute and convalescent COVID-19 samples were obtained from the United States, Italy and Spain.

Germline assignment: CDR1 KGHSH and CDR2 LQKENI. V lost 2 bases to trimming and J lost 5 bases, with 15 bases between them. The length of the CDR3 is 15 residues. Sequencing was performed with immunoSEQ multiplex PCR; in TCRdb, only in-frame clones are kept and a portion is missing. This table holds about 11,000 clones, around nine tenths found once. Sample: peripheral blood. V is TRBV18 and J is TRBJ1-2; D is unresolved. This clonotype was obtained from an older woman with active COVID-19. The CDR3 DNA reads TGTGCCAGCTCACCAAAGACCGCAGAGGGATATGGCTACACCTTC. Encoded protein: CASSPKTAEGYGYTF.